Reported below is one TCR beta chain. The target of this receptor is not known. Base-call qualities are not available, and no considerably larger clone is one nucleotide away. The library was built by means of the immunoSEQ multiplex PCR assay. TCRdb provides this immuneACCESS table in a form limited to in-frame rearrangements. Some clones are lacking; in checked studies, under half of them reflect an unresolved V gene, and why the rest are absent is not known. The sample table holds 50,000 or so clones, of which roughly 95% were seen once. Clones ranked in the top ten supply 0.9% to 1.2% of the sample. This entry comes from a study of control samples from healthy donors and cancer patients (TCRdb year 2020). The specimen sequenced was blood. This clonotype originated in a woman aged 18 to 35 in good health.

The CDR3 has the sequence CASSLTQETQYF. The bases are TGTGCCAGCAGTTTAACCCAAGAGACCCAGTACTTC. The chain is assembled from TRBV6-6 and TRBJ2-5; the D segment cannot be called with confidence. Looking up the germline V gene (reference sequence) yields CDR1 MNHNY and CDR2 SVGAGI. Taken from cysteine to phenylalanine, the CDR3 has 12 residues. CDR3 DNA only is kept here, 36 bases in frame from base 1. V and J are truncated by 4 bases and 1 base respectively, leaving an intervening sequence of 4 bases.